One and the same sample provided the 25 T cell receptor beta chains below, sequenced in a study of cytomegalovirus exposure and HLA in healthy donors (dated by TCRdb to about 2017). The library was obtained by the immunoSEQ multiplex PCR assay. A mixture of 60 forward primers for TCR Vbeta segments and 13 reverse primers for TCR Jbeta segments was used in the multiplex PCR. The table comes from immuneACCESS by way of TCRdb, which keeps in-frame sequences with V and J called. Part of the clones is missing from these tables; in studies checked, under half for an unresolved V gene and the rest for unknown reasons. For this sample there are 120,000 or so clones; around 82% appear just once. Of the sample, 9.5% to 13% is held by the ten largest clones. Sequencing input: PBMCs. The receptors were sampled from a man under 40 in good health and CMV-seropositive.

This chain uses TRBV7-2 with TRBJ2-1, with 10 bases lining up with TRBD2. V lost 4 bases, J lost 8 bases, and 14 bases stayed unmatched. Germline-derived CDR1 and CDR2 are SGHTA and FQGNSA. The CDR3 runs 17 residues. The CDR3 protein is CASSYGLAEKGGDEQFF. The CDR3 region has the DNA TGTGCCAGCAGCTACGGACTAGCGGAAAAAGGGGGCGATGAGCAGTTCTTC.

CDR3 DNA: TGCGCCAGCAGCCAAGATACCTCAGCGGGAACTTACAATGAGCAGTTCTTC. Protein sequence: CASSQDTSAGTYNEQFF. The chain recombines TRBV4-3 with TRBJ2-1, with 7 nucleotides matching TRBD2. The CDR3 extends over 17 amino acids. CDR1 and CDR2 (germline): LGHNA, YSLEER. V shed 0 bases, J shed 4 bases, and the junction held 9 bases outside the gene matches.

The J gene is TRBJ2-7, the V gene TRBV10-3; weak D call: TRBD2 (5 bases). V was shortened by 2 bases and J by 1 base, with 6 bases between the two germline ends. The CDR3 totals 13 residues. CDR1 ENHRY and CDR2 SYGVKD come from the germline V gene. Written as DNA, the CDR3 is TGTGCCATCAGTGAGCCGGGGTCCTACGAGCAGTACTTC. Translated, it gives CAISEPGSYEQYF.

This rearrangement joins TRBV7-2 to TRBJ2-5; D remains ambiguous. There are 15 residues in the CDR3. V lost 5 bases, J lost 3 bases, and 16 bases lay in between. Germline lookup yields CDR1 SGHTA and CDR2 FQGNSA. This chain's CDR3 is CASSLTWRLKETQYF. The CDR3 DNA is TGTGCCAGCAGCCTTACTTGGCGGTTAAAAGAGACCCAGTACTTC.

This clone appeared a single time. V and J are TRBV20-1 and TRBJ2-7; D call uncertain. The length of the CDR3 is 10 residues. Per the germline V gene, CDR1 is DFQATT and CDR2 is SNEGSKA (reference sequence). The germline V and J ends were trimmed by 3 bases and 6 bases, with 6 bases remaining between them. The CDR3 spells CSASHGEQYF. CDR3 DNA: TGCAGTGCTAGTCACGGCGAGCAGTACTTC.

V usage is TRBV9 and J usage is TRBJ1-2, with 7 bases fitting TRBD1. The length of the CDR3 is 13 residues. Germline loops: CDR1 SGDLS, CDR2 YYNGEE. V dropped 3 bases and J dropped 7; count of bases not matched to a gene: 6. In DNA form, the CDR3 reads TGTGCCAGCAGCGGGACAGGCGCTCCTGGCTACACCTTC. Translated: CASSGTGAPGYTF.

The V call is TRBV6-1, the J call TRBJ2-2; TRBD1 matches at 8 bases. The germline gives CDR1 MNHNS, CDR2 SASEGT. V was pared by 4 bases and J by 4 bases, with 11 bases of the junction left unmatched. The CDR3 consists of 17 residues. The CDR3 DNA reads TGTGCCAGCAGTGGCAACAGGGGGACAGCTACCACCGGGGAGCTGTTTTTT. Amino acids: CASSGNRGTATTGELFF.

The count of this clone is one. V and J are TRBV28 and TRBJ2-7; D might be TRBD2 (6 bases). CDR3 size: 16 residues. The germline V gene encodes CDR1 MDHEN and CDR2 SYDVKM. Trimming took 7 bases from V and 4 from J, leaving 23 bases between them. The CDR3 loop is CASTKRGWDLTYEQYF. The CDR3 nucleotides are TGTGCCAGCACCAAGAGGGGATGGGACTTAACATACGAGCAGTACTTC.

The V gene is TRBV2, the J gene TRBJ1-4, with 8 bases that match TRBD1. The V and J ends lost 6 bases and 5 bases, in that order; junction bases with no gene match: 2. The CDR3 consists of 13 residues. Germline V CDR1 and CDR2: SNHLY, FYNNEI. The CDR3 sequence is CASRRTGNEKLFF. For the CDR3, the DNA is TGTGCCAGCAGGCGGACAGGGAATGAAAAACTGTTTTTT.

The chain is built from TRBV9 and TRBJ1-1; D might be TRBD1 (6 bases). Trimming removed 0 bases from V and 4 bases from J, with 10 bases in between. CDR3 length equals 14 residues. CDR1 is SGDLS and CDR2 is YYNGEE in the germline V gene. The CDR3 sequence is CASSVGPQGTEAFF. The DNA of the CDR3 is TGTGCCAGCAGCGTAGGCCCACAGGGCACTGAAGCTTTCTTT.

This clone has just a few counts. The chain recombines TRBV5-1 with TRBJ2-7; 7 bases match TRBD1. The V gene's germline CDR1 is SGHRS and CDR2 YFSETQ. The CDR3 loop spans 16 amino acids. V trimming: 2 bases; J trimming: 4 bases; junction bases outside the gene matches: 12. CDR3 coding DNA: TGCGCCAGCAGCTTCGAACAGGGGCTATTGATGTACGAGCAGTACTTC. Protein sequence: CASSFEQGLLMYEQYF.

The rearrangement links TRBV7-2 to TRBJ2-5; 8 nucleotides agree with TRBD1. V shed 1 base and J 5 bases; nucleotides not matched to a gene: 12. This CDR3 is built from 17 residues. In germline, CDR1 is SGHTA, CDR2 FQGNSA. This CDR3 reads CASSLVLAGGAGETQYF. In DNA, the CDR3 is TGTGCCAGCAGCTTAGTATTGGCAGGGGGCGCAGGGGAGACCCAGTACTTC.

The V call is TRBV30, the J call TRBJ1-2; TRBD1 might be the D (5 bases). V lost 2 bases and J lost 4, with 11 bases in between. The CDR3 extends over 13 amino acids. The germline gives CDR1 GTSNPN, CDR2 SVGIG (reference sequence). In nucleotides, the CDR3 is TGTGCCTGGAGTTGGCAGGGAGGCTATGGCTACACCTTC. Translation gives CAWSWQGGYGYTF.

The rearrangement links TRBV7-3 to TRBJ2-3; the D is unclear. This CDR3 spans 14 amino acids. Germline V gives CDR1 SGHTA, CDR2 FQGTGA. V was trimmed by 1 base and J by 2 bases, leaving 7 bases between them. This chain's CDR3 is CASSLSPVTDTQYF. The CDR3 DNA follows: TGTGCCAGCAGCTTAAGTCCGGTCACAGATACGCAGTATTTT.

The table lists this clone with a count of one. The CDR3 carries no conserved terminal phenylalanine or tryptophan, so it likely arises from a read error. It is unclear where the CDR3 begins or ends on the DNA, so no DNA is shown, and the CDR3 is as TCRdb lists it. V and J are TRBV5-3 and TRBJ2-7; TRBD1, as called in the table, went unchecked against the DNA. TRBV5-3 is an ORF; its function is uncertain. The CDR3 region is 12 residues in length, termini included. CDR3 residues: CARSLEVPRQGS.

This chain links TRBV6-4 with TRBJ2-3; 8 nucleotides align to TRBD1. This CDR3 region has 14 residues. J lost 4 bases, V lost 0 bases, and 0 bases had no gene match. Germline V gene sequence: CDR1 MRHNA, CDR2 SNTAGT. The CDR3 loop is CASSDSQGADTQYF. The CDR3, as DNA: TGTGCCAGCAGTGACTCACAGGGGGCAGATACGCAGTATTTT.

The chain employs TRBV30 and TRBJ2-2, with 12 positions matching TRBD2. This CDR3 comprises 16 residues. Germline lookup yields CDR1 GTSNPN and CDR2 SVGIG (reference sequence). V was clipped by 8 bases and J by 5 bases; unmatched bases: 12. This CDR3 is CARMGLAGGPTGELFF. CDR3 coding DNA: TGTGCCCGCATGGGGCTAGCGGGAGGGCCGACCGGGGAGCTGTTTTTT.

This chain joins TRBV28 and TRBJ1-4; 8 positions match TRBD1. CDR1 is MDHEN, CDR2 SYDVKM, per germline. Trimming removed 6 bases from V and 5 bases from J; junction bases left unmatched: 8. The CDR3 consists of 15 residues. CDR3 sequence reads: CASSPPTGANEKLFF. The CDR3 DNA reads TGTGCCAGCAGCCCACCGACAGGGGCCAATGAAAAACTGTTTTTT.

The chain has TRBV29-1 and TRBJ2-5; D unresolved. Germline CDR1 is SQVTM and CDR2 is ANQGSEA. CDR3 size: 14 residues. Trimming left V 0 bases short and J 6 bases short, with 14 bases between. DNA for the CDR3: TGCAGCGTTGAAGAGGAGAGGATTACCAAGACCCAGTACTTC. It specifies CSVEEERITKTQYF.

The CDR3 DNA follows: TGTGCCAGCAGTATAAGACTAGCGGACTACAATGAGCAGTTCTTC. Residues: CASSIRLADYNEQFF. The chain recombines TRBV27 with TRBJ2-1; 9 bases fit TRBD2. The V gene's germline CDR1 is MNHEY and CDR2 SMNVEV (reference sequence). The CDR3 is 15 residues long. The J segment lost 3 bases and the V segment lost 5 bases, leaving 5 bases of the junction unmatched.

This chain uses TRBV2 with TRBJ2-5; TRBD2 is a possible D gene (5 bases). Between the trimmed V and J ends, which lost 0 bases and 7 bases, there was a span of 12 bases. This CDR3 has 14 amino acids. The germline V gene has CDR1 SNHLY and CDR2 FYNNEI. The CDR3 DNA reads TGTGCCAGCAGTGAAGCCGGGATACGGGGGACCCAGTACTTC. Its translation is CASSEAGIRGTQYF.

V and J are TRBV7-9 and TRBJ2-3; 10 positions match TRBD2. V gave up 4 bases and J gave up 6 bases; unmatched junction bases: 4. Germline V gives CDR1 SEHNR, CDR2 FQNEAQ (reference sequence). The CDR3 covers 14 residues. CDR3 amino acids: CASSSAGGPDTQYF. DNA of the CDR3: TGTGCCAGCAGCTCAGCGGGAGGGCCGGATACGCAGTATTTT. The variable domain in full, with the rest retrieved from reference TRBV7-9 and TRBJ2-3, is DTGVSQNPRHKITKRGQNVTFRCDPISEHNRLYWYRQTLGQGPEFLTYFQNEAQLEKSRLLSDRFSAERPKGSFSTLEIQRTEQGDSAMYLCASSSAGGPDTQYFGPGTRLTVL.

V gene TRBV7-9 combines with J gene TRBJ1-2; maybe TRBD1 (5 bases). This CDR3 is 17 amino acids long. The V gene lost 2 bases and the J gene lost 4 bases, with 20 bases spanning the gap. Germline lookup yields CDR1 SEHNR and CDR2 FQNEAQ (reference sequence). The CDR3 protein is CASSLKGRTAGGYGYTF. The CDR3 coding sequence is TGTGCCAGCAGCTTAAAGGGAAGGACCGCCGGGGGCTATGGCTACACCTTC. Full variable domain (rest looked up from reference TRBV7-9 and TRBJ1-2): DTGVSQNPRHKITKRGQNVTFRCDPISEHNRLYWYRQTLGQGPEFLTYFQNEAQLEKSRLLSDRFSAERPKGSFSTLEIQRTEQGDSAMYLCASSLKGRTAGGYGYTFGSGTRLTVV.

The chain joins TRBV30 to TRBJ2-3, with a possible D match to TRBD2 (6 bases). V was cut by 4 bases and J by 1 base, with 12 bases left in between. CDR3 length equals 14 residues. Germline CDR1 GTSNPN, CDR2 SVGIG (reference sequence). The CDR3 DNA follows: TGTGCCTGGACTCCGGGAGATCGCACAGATACGCAGTATTTT. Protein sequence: CAWTPGDRTDTQYF.

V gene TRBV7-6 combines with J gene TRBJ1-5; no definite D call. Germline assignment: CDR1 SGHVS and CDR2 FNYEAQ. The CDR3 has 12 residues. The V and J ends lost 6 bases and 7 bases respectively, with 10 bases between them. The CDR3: CASSLPLQPQHF. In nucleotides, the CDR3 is TGTGCCAGCAGTCTACCCTTGCAGCCCCAGCATTTT.